This is a list of T cell receptor beta chains from one sample in a study of blood T cell repertoires in COVID-19. The data were produced by immunoSEQ multiplex PCR, yet TCRdb's version contains in-frame clones alone and is incomplete. The table records about 170,000 clones, about 90% of them present only once. Source material: PBMCs or T cells enriched from blood (not recorded which). The receptors shown here come from a woman aged 50 to 60 who had recovered from COVID-19. The CDR3 runs from the conserved cysteine through the conserved F or W. A D gene is named only where the DNA matches it firmly. Where a row states a size, it is once, few, many or the class of an expanded clone; other rows omit it.

clone size	V gene	D gene	J gene	CDR3 protein	CDR3 DNA
NA	TRBV28	NA	TRBJ1-6	CASSLNTWGDSPLHF	TGTGCCAGCAGTTTGAACACTTGGGGGGATTCACCCCTCCACTTT
NA	TRBV4-2	NA	TRBJ1-1	CASSQARGTEAFF	TGTGCCAGCAGCCAAGCGCGGGGCACTGAAGCTTTCTTT
NA	TRBV5-4	TRBD2	TRBJ2-3	CASSVLAGGTDTQYF	TGTGCCAGCAGCGTACTAGCGGGAGGGACAGATACGCAGTATTTT
NA	TRBV28	NA	TRBJ2-1	CASSFEVKSYSYNEQFF	TGTGCCAGCAGTTTCGAGGTGAAGTCTTACTCGTACAATGAGCAGTTCTTC
NA	TRBV29-1	TRBD2	TRBJ2-1	CSVPKVGTSWHNEQFF	TGCAGCGTCCCAAAGGTGGGGACTAGTTGGCACAATGAGCAGTTCTTC
NA	TRBV19	NA	TRBJ1-4	CASSTQGKYEKLFF	TGTGCCAGTAGTACTCAGGGGAAGTATGAAAAACTGTTTTTT
once	TRBV3-1/TRBV3-2	TRBD2	TRBJ2-2	CASSQGVAGVASGELFF	TGTGCCAGCAGCCAGGGGGTAGCGGGAGTTGCGAGCGGGGAGCTGTTTTTT
NA	TRBV19	TRBD1	TRBJ1-6	CASCLRTGNNSPLHF	TGTGCCAGTTGCTTAAGGACAGGGAATAATTCACCCCTCCACTTT
NA	TRBV7-3	TRBD1	TRBJ1-1	CASSFKGAPNTEAFF	TGTGCCAGCAGCTTTAAGGGGGCCCCGAACACTGAAGCTTTCTTT
NA	TRBV3-1/TRBV3-2	TRBD1	TRBJ1-4	CASSLQRGTVLEKLFF	TGTGCCAGCAGCCTCCAAAGGGGGACAGTCCTTGAAAAACTGTTTTTT